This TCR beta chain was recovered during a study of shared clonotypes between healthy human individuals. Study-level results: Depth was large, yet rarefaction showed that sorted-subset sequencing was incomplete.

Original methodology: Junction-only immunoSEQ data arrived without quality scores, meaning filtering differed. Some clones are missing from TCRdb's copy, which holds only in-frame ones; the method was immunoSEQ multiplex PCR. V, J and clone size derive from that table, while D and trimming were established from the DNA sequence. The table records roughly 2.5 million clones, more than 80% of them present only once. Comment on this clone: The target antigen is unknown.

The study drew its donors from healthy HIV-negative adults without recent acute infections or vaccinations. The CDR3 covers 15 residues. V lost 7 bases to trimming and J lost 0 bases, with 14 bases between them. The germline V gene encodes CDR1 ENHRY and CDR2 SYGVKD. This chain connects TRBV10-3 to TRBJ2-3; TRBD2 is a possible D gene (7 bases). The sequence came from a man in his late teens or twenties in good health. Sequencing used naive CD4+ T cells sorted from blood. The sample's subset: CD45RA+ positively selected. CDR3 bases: TGTGCCATCAACGGGGGGCCGAAAAGCACAGATACGCAGTATTTT. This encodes CAINGGPKSTDTQYF.